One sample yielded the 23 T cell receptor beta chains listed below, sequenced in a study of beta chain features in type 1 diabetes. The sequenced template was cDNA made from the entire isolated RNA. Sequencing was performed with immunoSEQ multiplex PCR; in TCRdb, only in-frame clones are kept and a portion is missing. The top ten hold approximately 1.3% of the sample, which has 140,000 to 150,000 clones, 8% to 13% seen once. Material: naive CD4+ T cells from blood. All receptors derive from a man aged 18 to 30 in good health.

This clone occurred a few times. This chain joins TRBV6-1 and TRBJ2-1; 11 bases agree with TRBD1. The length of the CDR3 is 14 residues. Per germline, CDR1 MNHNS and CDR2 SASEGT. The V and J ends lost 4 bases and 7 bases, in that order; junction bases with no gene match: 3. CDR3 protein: CASSGWDRGNEQFF. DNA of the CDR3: TGTGCCAGCAGTGGGTGGGACAGGGGGAATGAGCAGTTCTTC.

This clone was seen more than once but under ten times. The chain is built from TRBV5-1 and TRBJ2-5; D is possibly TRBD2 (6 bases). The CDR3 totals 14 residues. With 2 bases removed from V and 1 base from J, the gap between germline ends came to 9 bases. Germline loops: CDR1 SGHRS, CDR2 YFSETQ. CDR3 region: CASSLTGVQETQYF. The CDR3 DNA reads TGCGCCAGCAGCTTAACGGGGGTCCAAGAGACCCAGTACTTC.

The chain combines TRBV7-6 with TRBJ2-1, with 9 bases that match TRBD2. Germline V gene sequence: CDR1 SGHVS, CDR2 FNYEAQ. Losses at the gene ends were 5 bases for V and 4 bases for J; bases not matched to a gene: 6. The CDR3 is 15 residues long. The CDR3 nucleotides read TGTGCCAGCAGCCCCGCTAGCGGGGTTTACAATGAGCAGTTCTTC. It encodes CASSPASGVYNEQFF.

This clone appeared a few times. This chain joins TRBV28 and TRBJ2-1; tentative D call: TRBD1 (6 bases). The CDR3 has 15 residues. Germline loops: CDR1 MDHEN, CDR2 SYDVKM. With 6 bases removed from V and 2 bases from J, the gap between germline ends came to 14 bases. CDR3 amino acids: CASSPDRSTYNEQFF. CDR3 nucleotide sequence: TGTGCCAGCAGCCCTGACAGGAGCACCTACAATGAGCAGTTCTTC. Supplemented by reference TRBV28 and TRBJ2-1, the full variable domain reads DVKVTQSSRYLVKRTGEKVFLECVQDMDHENMFWYRQDPGLGLRLIYFSYDVKMKEKGDIPEGYSVSREKKERFSLILESASTNQTSMYLCASSPDRSTYNEQFFGPGTRLTVL.

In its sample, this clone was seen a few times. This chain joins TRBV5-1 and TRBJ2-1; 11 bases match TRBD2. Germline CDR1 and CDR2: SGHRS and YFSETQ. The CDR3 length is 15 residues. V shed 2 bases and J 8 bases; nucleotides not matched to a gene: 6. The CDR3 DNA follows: TGCGCCAGCAGCTTAGCACTAGCGGGGGTGGATGAGCAGTTCTTC. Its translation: CASSLALAGVDEQFF.

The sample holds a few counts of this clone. The CDR3 region is CASRGTGSHYEQYF. The CDR3 region has the DNA TGTGCCAGCAGGGGGACAGGGTCCCACTACGAGCAGTACTTC. The chain links TRBV6-1 to TRBJ2-7; 9 bases map to TRBD1. CDR1 MNHNS and CDR2 SASEGT come from the germline V gene. Trimming cost V 6 bases and J 3 bases; bases outside gene matches: 6. The CDR3 length is 14 residues.

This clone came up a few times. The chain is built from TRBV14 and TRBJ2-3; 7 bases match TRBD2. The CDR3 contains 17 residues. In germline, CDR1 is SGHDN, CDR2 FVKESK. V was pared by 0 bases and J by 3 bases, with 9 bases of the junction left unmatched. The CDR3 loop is CASSQDWGGYRTDTQYF. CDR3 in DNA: TGTGCCAGCAGCCAAGATTGGGGAGGGTATCGAACAGATACGCAGTATTTT.

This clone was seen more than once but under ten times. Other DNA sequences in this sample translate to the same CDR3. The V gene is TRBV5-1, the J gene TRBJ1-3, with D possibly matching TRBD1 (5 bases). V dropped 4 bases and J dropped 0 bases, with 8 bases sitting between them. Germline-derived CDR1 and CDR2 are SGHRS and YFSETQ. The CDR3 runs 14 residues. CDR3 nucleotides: TGCGCCAGCAGCCTAGACAGCTCTGGAAACACCATATATTTT. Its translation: CASSLDSSGNTIYF.

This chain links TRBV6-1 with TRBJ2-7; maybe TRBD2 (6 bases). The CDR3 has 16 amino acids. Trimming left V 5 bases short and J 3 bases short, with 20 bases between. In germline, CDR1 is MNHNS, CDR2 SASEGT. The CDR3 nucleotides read TGTGCCAGCAGTCAAGGAGGAGGGAACGGGGACTACGAGCAGTACTTC. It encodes CASSQGGGNGDYEQYF.

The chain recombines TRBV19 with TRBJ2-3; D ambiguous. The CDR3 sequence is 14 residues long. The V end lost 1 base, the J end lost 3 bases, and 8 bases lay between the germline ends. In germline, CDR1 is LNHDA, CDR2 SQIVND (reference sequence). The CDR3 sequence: CASSIGDTTDTQYF. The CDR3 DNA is TGTGCCAGTAGTATAGGAGATACTACAGATACGCAGTATTTT.

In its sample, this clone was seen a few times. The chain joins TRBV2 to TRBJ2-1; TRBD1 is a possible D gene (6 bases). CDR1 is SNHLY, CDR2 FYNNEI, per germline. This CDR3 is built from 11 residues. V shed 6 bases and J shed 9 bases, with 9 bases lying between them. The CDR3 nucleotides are TGTGCCAGCAGCCCAGGGGCTGAGCAGTTCTTC. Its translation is CASSPGAEQFF.

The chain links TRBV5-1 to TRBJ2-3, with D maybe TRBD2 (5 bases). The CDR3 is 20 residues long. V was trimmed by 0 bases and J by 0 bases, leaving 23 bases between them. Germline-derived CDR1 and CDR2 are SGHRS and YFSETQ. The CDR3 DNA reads TGCGCCAGCAGCTTGGATTCTCCGGGTAGAGCGGAACATAGCACAGATACGCAGTATTTT. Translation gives CASSLDSPGRAEHSTDTQYF. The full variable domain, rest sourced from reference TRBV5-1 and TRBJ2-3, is KAGVTQTPRYLIKTRGQQVTLSCSPISGHRSVSWYQQTPGQGLQFLFEYFSETQRNKGNFPGRFSGRQFSNSRSEMNVSTLELGDSALYLCASSLDSPGRAEHSTDTQYFGPGTRLTVL.

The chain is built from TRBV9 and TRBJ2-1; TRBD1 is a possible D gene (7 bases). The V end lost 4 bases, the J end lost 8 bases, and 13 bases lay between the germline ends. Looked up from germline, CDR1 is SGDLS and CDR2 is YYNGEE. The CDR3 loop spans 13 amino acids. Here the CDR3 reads CASSPRGVDEQFF. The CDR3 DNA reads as TGTGCCAGCAGCCCCAGGGGGGTCGATGAGCAGTTCTTC.

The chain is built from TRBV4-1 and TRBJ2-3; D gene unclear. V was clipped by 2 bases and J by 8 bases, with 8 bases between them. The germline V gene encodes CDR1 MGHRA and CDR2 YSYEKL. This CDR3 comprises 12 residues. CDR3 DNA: TGCGCCAGCAGCCAAACGCGAGGTACGCAGTATTTT. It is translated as CASSQTRGTQYF.

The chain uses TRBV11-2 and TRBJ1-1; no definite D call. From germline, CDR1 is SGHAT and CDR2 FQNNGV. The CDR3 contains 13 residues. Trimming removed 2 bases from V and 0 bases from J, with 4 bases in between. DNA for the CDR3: TGTGCCAGCAGCTTACGGTTGAACACTGAAGCTTTCTTT. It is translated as CASSLRLNTEAFF.

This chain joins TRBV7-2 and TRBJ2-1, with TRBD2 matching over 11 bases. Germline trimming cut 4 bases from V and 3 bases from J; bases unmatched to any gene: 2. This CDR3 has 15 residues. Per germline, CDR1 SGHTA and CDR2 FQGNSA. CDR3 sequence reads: CASSSLAGVYNEQFF. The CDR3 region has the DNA TGTGCCAGCAGCTCACTAGCGGGGGTCTACAATGAGCAGTTCTTC.

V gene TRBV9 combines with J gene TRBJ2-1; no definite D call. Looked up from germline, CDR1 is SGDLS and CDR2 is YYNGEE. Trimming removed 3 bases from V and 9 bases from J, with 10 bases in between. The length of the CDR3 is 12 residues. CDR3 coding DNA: TGTGCCAGCAGCGCTACCGATCCTGAGCAGTTCTTC. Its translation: CASSATDPEQFF.

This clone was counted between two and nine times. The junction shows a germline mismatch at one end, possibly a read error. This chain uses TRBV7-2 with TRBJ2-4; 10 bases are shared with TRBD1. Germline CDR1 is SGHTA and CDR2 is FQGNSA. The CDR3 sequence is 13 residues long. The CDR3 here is CASSLFADRGLDF. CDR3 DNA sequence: TGTGCCAGCAGCTTATTCGCCGACAGGGGGCTAGACTTC.

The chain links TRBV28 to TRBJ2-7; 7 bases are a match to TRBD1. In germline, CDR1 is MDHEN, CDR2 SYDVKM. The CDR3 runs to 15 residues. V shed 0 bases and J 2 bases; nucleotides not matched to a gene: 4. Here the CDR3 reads CASSLWSGGTYEQYF. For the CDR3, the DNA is TGTGCCAGCAGTTTATGGTCAGGGGGTACCTACGAGCAGTACTTC.

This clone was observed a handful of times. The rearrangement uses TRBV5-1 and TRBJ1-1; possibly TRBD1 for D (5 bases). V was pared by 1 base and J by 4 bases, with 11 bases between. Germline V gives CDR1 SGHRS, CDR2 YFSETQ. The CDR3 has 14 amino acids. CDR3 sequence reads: CASSLIGEGTEAFF. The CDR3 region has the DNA TGCGCCAGCAGCTTGATAGGGGAGGGCACTGAAGCTTTCTTT. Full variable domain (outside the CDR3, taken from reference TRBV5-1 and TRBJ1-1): KAGVTQTPRYLIKTRGQQVTLSCSPISGHRSVSWYQQTPGQGLQFLFEYFSETQRNKGNFPGRFSGRQFSNSRSEMNVSTLELGDSALYLCASSLIGEGTEAFFGQGTRLTVV.

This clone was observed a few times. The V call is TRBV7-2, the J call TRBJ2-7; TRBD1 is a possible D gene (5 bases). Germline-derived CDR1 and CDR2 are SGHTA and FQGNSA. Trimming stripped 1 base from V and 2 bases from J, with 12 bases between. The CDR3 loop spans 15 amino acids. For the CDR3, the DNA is TGTGCCAGCAGCTTAGAATCCCCCAGGGCCTACGAGCAGTACTTC. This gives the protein CASSLESPRAYEQYF.

CDR3 loop: CASSRTGWDEQYF. The CDR3 DNA sequence: TGTGCCAGCAGCCGGACAGGGTGGGACGAGCAGTACTTC. The V and J genes are TRBV6-5 and TRBJ2-7, with TRBD1 identical over 8 bases. The CDR3 length is 13 residues. The V gene's germline CDR1 is MNHEY and CDR2 SVGAGI. V was clipped by 6 bases and J by 5 bases; unmatched bases: 6.

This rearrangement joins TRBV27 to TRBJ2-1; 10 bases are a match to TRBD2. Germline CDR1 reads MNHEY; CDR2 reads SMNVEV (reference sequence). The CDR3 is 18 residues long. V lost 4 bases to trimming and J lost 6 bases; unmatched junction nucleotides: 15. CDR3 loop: CASSSASGGPPPGNEQFF. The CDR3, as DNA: TGTGCCAGCAGTTCGGCTAGCGGGGGTCCCCCCCCTGGCAATGAGCAGTTCTTC.